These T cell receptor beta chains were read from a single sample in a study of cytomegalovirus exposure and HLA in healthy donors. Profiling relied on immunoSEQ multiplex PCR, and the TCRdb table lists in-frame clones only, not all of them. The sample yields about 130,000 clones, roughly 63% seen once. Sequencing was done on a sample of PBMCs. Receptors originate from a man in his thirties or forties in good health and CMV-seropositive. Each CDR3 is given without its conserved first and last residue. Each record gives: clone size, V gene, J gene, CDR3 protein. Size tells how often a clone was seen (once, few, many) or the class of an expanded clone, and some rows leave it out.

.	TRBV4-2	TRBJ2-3	ASSRDSTTQY
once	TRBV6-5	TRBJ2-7	ATTSPQGAYEQY
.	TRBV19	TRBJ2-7	ASSSPGHREQY
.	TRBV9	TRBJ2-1	ASSVGGQYLSNEQF
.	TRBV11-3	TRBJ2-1	ASSDDSNYNEQF
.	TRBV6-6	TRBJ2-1	ASSNHLAASYNEQF
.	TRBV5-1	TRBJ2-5	ASSLSPGIETQY
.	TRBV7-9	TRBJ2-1	ASSLTVNEQF
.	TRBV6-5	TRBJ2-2	ASSSGLLNTGELF
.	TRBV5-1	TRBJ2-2	ASSAGTSGRTNTGELF
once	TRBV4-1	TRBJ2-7	ASSPTSATYEQY
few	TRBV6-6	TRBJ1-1	ASSYGEGVNTEAF
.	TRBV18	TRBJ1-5	ASSGGSNQPQH
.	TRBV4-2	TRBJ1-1	ASSLVGTMNTEAF
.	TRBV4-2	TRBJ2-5	ASSQELAGTYQETQY
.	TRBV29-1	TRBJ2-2	SVGASGLGTGELF
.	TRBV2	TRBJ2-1	ASSDRGNEQF
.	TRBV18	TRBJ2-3	ASSGAGTTDTQY
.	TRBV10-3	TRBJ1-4	AISGHEYEKLF
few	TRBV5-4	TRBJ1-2	ASSLVEGSGYT
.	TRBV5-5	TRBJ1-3	ASSLVVRGEGNTIY
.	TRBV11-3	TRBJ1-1	ASSLYRGDTEAF
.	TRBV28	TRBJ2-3	ASIDWGLTDTQY
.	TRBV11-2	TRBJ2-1	ASSTQLRAGKDNEQF
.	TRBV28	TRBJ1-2	ASSLGDRGGGYT
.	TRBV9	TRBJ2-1	ASSVGSGSFLNEQF
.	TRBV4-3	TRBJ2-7	ASSQDRVTRAYEQY
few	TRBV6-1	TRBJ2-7	ASSVGTGGGDEQY
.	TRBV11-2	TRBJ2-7	ASSLEAGAGYEQY
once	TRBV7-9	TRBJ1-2	ASSHSGVNYGYT
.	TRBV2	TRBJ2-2	ASSEAGIGGTGELF
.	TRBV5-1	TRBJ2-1	ASSLDRGNEQF
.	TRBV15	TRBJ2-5	ATSRVTGGFETQY
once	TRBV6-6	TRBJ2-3	ASSYPTGTSGSSQY
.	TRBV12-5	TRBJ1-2	ASGLVTGRPYGYT
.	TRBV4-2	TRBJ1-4	ASSHPTEKLF
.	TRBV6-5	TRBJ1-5	ASSYSKLGNQPQH
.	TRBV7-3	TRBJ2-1	ASSPTGGGSFYNEQF
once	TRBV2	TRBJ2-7	AIRTGGNEQY
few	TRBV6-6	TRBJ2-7	ASTITGGSYEQY
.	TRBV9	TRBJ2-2	ASSPGLAGPRTGELF
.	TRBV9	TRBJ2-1	ASSVGGEQF
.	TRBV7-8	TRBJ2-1	ASRSSGGPGSYNEQF